Ten or more counts support the clone carrying this T cell receptor (beta chain). The sample carries other DNA sequences with the same CDR3. The entry originates in a study of shared clonotypes between healthy human individuals. All participating donors were Caucasian adults from Nashville, Tennessee. CD45RA-negative memory and CD45RA+ naive subsets were split from the CD4+ cells. Sequenced by immunoSEQ multiplex PCR; TCRdb stores in-frame clones only, minus some. The repertoire holds over a million clones, with approximately 80% as singletons. Germline values: CDR1 SGHRS, CDR2 YFSETQ. The V end was cut by 3 bases, the J end by 1 base, with 7 bases between. The CDR3 runs to 13 residues.

The specimen was memory CD4+ T cells from PBMCs. Subset in this sample: CD45RA-negative fraction. The chain recombines TRBV5-1 with TRBJ1-1; no firm D call. This sequence originates from a man aged 18 to 30 in good health. Some clones in this sample may be carry-over from other donors' samples. CDR3 DNA sequence: TGCGCCAGCAGCTCTGGTCCGAACACTGAAGCTTTCTTT. It is translated as CASSSGPNTEAFF. Using reference TRBV5-1 and TRBJ1-1 for the parts outside the CDR3, the full variable domain is KAGVTQTPRYLIKTRGQQVTLSCSPISGHRSVSWYQQTPGQGLQFLFEYFSETQRNKGNFPGRFSGRQFSNSRSEMNVSTLELGDSALYLCASSSGPNTEAFFGQGTRLTVV.